This TCR beta chain came from a study of identical twins. With 3 bases removed from V and 2 bases from J, the gap between germline ends came to 5 bases. The CDR3 spans 12 residues. CDR1 DFQATT and CDR2 SNEGSKA come from the germline V gene (reference sequence). General study points: Excess sharing by twins proved weaker in beta out-of-frame sequences. The study based its conclusions on cross-sectional statistical analysis and did not follow the same donors. With monozygotic twins, out-of-frame TCR alpha sharing exceeded what models estimated.

This clonotype was detected a few times. As yet, its antigen is unknown. TCRdb ran MiXCR on the 5' RACE reads and lists one entry per CDR3 protein. Of some 570,000 distinct CDR3 sequences listed, approximately 20% are singletons. A further study also used this sample, focusing on yellow fever vaccine responses in identical twins. Per that paper: Convergence reportedly seemed to mark part of the twins' vaccine T cell response, with personalization marking the rest.

The chain recombines TRBV20-1 with TRBJ2-1, with no clear D. The sequenced sample was CD4+ T cells sorted from blood. This sequence originates from a young woman in good health. The CDR3 loop is CSASPPYNEQFF. DNA for the CDR3: TGCAGTGCTAGCCCCCCCTACAATGAGCAGTTCTTC.